This TCR beta chain was profiled in a study of T-cell reconstitution after alpha-beta-depleted transplantation in children. Overall study results and limits: Newly produced T cells mostly accounted for T-cell counts and diversity one year post-transplant. Roughly two months post-transplant, alpha-beta T cells reportedly originated from several hundred graft clones that had expanded.

TCRbeta library preparation incorporated unique molecular identifiers. MiXCR, applied by TCRdb to the PCR reads, yields one record per CDR3 protein. The profile shows about 100,000 distinct CDR3 sequences, about 7.5% of them singletons. This clonotype was recorded at least ten times. No antigen is known for it. Germline V gene sequence: CDR1 SGHRS, CDR2 YFSETQ. Trimming removed 0 bases from V and 5 bases from J, with 6 bases in between. The CDR3 totals 12 residues. Sequencing used PBMCs, obtained before TCRalphabeta/CD19-depleted stem cell transplant. The receptor was isolated from a boy younger than 10 with acute lymphoblastic leukemia, due to receive a stem cell transplant. The gene calls are TRBV5-1 and TRBJ2-7; D is unclear. DNA of the CDR3: TGCGCCAGCAGCTTGGTGGACCACGAGCAGTACTTC. Protein sequence: CASSLVDHEQYF.